The 7 T cell receptor beta chains in this list originate from one sample, sequenced in a study of CD8+ T cells in alopecia areata. Treatment indicated: oral pan-JAK inhibitor, 5-10 mg twice daily. cDNA prepared by RNA extraction and subsequent reverse transcription served as the template for sequencing. Measured with immunoSEQ multiplex PCR; TCRdb has only the in-frame clones, and not every one. The profile shows under 130,000 clones, under 90% of them singletons. The input for sequencing was CD8+ T cells sorted from blood, taken at approximately week 30, from a patient treated with tofacitinib. These TCRs come from a human donor with alopecia areata.

This clone was seen once. The chain has TRBV7-9 and TRBJ2-1; 9 nucleotides agree with TRBD1. The germline CDR1 and CDR2 sequences are SEHNR and FQNEAQ (reference sequence). The junction had 9 bases not matched to a gene; V was cut back by 5 bases and J by 4 bases. The CDR3 runs to 16 residues. The CDR3 is CASSAQPGQGYNEQFF. Written as DNA, the CDR3 is TGTGCCAGCAGCGCCCAACCGGGACAGGGTTACAATGAGCAGTTCTTC.

This rearrangement joins TRBV30 to TRBJ2-1; D is undetermined. Germline V gene lookup returns CDR1 GTSNPN and CDR2 SVGIG (reference sequence). V was clipped by 1 base and J by 0 bases, with 13 bases between them. This CDR3 comprises 16 residues. For the CDR3, the DNA is TGTGCCTGGAGTGGCGAGGTTCGTAGCTCCTACAATGAGCAGTTCTTC. Translation: CAWSGEVRSSYNEQFF.

This rearrangement joins TRBV19 to TRBJ2-7, with 14 positions matching TRBD2. Per the germline V gene, CDR1 is LNHDA and CDR2 is SQIVND (reference sequence). J gave up 5 bases and V 4 bases, and 7 bases lay outside the gene matches. The CDR3 runs to 16 residues. The CDR3 nucleotides read TGTGCCAGTAGTACGGGACTAGCGGGAGTTAAGGACGAGCAGTACTTC. It specifies CASSTGLAGVKDEQYF.

The chain links TRBV7-9 to TRBJ2-1, with D maybe TRBD1 (5 bases). This CDR3 has 14 residues. V was cut by 0 bases and J by 7 bases, with 10 bases left in between. The germline V gene encodes CDR1 SEHNR and CDR2 FQNEAQ (reference sequence). This chain's CDR3 is CASSLADNGNEQFF. CDR3 in DNA: TGTGCCAGCAGCTTAGCGGACAATGGGAATGAGCAGTTCTTC. Together with reference TRBV7-9 and TRBJ2-1, the CDR3 gives the full variable domain: DTGVSQNPRHKITKRGQNVTFRCDPISEHNRLYWYRQTLGQGPEFLTYFQNEAQLEKSRLLSDRFSAERPKGSFSTLEIQRTEQGDSAMYLCASSLADNGNEQFFGPGTRLTVL.

The chain carries TRBV6-5 and TRBJ2-7, with TRBD2 identical over 7 bases. J lost 4 bases, V lost 3 bases, and 6 bases had no gene match. The CDR3 loop spans 14 amino acids. Per germline, CDR1 MNHEY and CDR2 SVGAGI. CDR3 region: CASSYGGGSYEQYF. The CDR3 DNA reads as TGTGCCAGCAGTTATGGGGGAGGGTCTTACGAGCAGTACTTC.

Written as DNA, the CDR3 is TGTGCCAGCCGACCAAGCGGGCTCCTGCAAGAGACCCAGTACTTC. Translating it yields CASRPSGLLQETQYF. This chain joins TRBV27 and TRBJ2-5, with D perhaps TRBD2 (6 bases). CDR1 MNHEY and CDR2 SMNVEV come from the germline V gene (reference sequence). V was pared by 8 bases and J by 2 bases, with 18 bases between. The CDR3 spans 15 residues.

The chain combines TRBV29-1 with TRBJ1-2, with D possibly being TRBD1 (5 bases). In germline, CDR1 is SQVTM, CDR2 ANQGSEA. V dropped 3 bases and J dropped 8 bases, with 13 bases sitting between them. CDR3 size: 12 residues. CDR3 DNA sequence: TGCAGCGTTGATTCGGGGGAACGGGGCTACACCTTC. This encodes CSVDSGERGYTF.